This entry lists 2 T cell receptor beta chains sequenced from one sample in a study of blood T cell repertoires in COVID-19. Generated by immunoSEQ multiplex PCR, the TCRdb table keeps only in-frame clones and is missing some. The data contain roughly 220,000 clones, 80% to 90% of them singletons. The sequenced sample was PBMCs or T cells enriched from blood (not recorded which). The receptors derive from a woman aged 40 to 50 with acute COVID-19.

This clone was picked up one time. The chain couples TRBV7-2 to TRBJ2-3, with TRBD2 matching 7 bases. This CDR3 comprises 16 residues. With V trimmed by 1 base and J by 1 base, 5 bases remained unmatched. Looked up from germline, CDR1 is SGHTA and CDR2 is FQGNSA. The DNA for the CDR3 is TGTGCCAGCAGCTTAGTGCCGGGAGGTGGCACAGATACGCAGTATTTT. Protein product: CASSLVPGGGTDTQYF. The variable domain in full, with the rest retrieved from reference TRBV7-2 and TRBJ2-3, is GAGVSQSPSNKVTEKGKDVELRCDPISGHTALYWYRQSLGQGLEFLIYFQGNSAPDKSGLPSDRFSAERTGGSVSTLTIQRTQQEDSAVYLCASSLVPGGGTDTQYFGPGTRLTVL.

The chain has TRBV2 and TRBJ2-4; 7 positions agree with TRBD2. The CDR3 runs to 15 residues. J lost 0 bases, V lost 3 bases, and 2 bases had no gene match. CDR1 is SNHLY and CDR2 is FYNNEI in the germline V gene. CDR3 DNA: TGTGCCAGCAGTGATAGCGGGTTAGCCAAAAACATTCAGTACTTC. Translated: CASSDSGLAKNIQYF.